One and the same sample provided the 21 T cell receptor beta chains below, sequenced in a study of OX40 agonist ivuxolimab in advanced cancers. Assay used: immunoSEQ multiplex PCR; TCRdb lists only in-frame clones, some missing. This sample has roughly 150,000 clones; 85% to 95% occur once, and the top ten carry 0.31%. Sequenced here: CD4+ or CD8+ T cells sorted from blood, sampled in a trial of the OX40 agonist ivuxolimab. The receptors here all came from an adult with an advanced solid tumor such as melanoma, head and neck, liver or kidney cancer.

The chain uses TRBV4-2 and TRBJ1-6, with no clear D. Looked up from germline, CDR1 is LGHNA and CDR2 is YNFKEQ. Trimming left V 1 base short and J 7 bases short, with 17 bases between. The CDR3 length is 17 residues. CDR3 protein: CASSQVWPPARNSPLHF. The CDR3 coding sequence is TGTGCCAGCAGCCAAGTTTGGCCCCCCGCCCGAAATTCACCCCTCCACTTT.

This clone was observed a few times. The V gene is TRBV7-9, the J gene TRBJ2-7, with D hard to call. Trimming stripped 3 bases from V and 1 base from J, with 4 bases between. CDR1 SEHNR and CDR2 FQNEAQ come from the germline V gene (reference sequence). CDR3 length: 12 residues. The CDR3 DNA follows: TGTGCCAGCAGCTTGGGGTCCTACGAGCAGTACTTC. It translates to CASSLGSYEQYF.

The CDR3 loop is CASSSSGGAWAKNIQYF. DNA for the CDR3: TGTGCCAGCAGTTCAAGCGGGGGGGCATGGGCCAAAAACATTCAGTACTTC. This rearrangement joins TRBV27 to TRBJ2-4; 10 bases map to TRBD2. The J segment lost 1 base and the V segment lost 4 bases, leaving 7 bases of the junction unmatched. The CDR3 has 17 amino acids. Germline V gene lookup returns CDR1 MNHEY and CDR2 SMNVEV (reference sequence).

V gene TRBV5-5 combines with J gene TRBJ1-5, with 7 bases aligning to TRBD1. V gave up 4 bases and J gave up 2 bases; unmatched junction bases: 3. This CDR3 comprises 14 residues. Germline V CDR1 and CDR2: SGHKS, YYEKEE (reference sequence). CDR3 DNA: TGTGCCAGCAGCCTCGACAGGGGCAATCAGCCCCAGCATTTT. This sequence encodes CASSLDRGNQPQHF.

This chain links TRBV27 with TRBJ2-7; D remains unclear. Trimming pared 8 bases from V and 7 bases from J, leaving 15 bases between. CDR3 length equals 12 residues. Germline values: CDR1 MNHEY, CDR2 SMNVEV (reference sequence). Written as DNA, the CDR3 is TGTGCCAGCGCTTCAGGAACACGGGAGCAGTACTTC. Its protein is CASASGTREQYF.

The chain joins TRBV6-5 to TRBJ2-5; 7 bases map to TRBD2. There are 15 residues in the CDR3. V was pared by 0 bases and J by 3 bases, with 4 bases of the junction left unmatched. CDR1 is MNHEY, CDR2 SVGAGI, per germline. The CDR3 DNA sequence: TGTGCCAGCAGTTACTCTGGACTAGATGAAGAGACCCAGTACTTC. As protein: CASSYSGLDEETQYF.

The CDR3 sequence: CASGLARDTTPLPPYEQYF. The DNA of the CDR3 is TGTGCTAGTGGTTTGGCCCGGGACACCACACCTTTACCCCCCTACGAGCAGTACTTC. The chain employs TRBV12-5 and TRBJ2-7, with a weak D call TRBD1 (6 bases). CDR3 size: 19 residues. Trimming removed 1 base at V and 2 bases at J, with 24 bases between. Germline lookup yields CDR1 LGHNT and CDR2 FRNRAP. Supplemented by reference TRBV12-5 and TRBJ2-7, the full variable domain reads DARVTQTPRHKVTEMGQEVTMRCQPILGHNTVFWYRQTMMQGLELLAYFRNRAPLDDSGMPKDRFSAEMPDATLATLKIQPSEPRDSAVYFCASGLARDTTPLPPYEQYFGPGTRLTVT.

The gene calls are TRBV6-5 and TRBJ1-2, with 7 nucleotides matching TRBD1. This CDR3 has 14 amino acids. Germline loops: CDR1 MNHEY, CDR2 SVGAGI. V was clipped by 6 bases and J by 3 bases; unmatched bases: 7. The CDR3 nucleotides read TGTGCCAGCAGACGACAGGGAACCGACTATGGCTACACCTTC. Translation: CASRRQGTDYGYTF.

The chain links TRBV19 to TRBJ1-2; D unclear. CDR1 LNHDA and CDR2 SQIVND come from the germline V gene (reference sequence). Trimming stripped 1 base from V and 6 bases from J, with 6 bases between. This CDR3 has 12 amino acids. The chain's CDR3 is CASSIGRDGYTF. DNA of the CDR3: TGTGCCAGTAGTATAGGGCGGGATGGCTACACCTTC.

The chain joins TRBV5-5 to TRBJ2-1; TRBD2 matches 7 bases. CDR3 length: 14 amino acids. The trim removed 0 bases at V and 6 bases at J, leaving 3 bases unmatched. From germline, CDR1 is SGHKS and CDR2 YYEKEE (reference sequence). CDR3 sequence: CASSLEWTSNEQFF. CDR3 nucleotide sequence: TGTGCCAGCAGCTTGGAATGGACTAGCAATGAGCAGTTCTTC. Full variable domain (remainder filled in from reference TRBV5-5 and TRBJ2-1): DAGVTQSPTHLIKTRGQQVTLRCSPISGHKSVSWYQQVLGQGPQFIFQYYEKEERGRGNFPDRFSARQFPNYSSELNVNALLLGDSALYLCASSLEWTSNEQFFGPGTRLTVL.

The chain is built from TRBV19 and TRBJ1-2, with 8 nucleotides matching TRBD1. Trimming at V came to 4 bases and at J to 5 bases, leaving 9 bases not matched to a gene. CDR1 and CDR2 from the germline V gene are LNHDA and SQIVND (reference sequence). This CDR3 contains 15 residues. The CDR3 nucleotides read TGTGCCAGTAGTACCAGACAGGGGAAGGGGTATGGCTACACCTTC. Protein sequence: CASSTRQGKGYGYTF.

The genes are TRBV18 and TRBJ2-1; the D gene is possibly TRBD2 (6 bases). The CDR3 length is 15 residues. Germline CDR1 reads KGHSH; CDR2 reads LQKENI. V was shortened by 3 bases and J by 7 bases, with 16 bases between the two germline ends. In nucleotides, the CDR3 is TGTGCCAGCTCACCCGGAACCGGGAGCAGGAATGAGCAGTTCTTC. The encoded protein is CASSPGTGSRNEQFF.

This chain connects TRBV7-8 to TRBJ1-1; D is unclear. The germline gives CDR1 SGHVS, CDR2 FQNEAQ. There are 13 residues in the CDR3. V dropped 7 bases and J dropped 4 bases, with 13 bases sitting between them. The CDR3 DNA follows: TGTGCCAGCACTCTGACCGTAGGCACTGAAGCTTTCTTT. This gives the protein CASTLTVGTEAFF.

J is TRBJ2-7 and V is TRBV15; D uncertain. V gave up 3 bases and J gave up 3 bases, with 9 bases separating them. This CDR3 contains 13 residues. Germline CDR1 and CDR2: LNHNV and YYDKDF (reference sequence). CDR3 in amino acids: CATSRDADYEQYF. The CDR3 bases are TGTGCCACCAGCAGGGACGCCGACTACGAGCAGTACTTC.

J is TRBJ2-3 and V is TRBV12-5; a possible D gene is TRBD2 (5 bases). The CDR3 covers 14 residues. Germline-derived CDR1 and CDR2 are LGHNT and FRNRAP. V was cut by 6 bases and J by 5 bases, with 15 bases left in between. DNA of the CDR3: TGTGCTAGTGGGGAGGTAGCCTGGGGAGATACGCAGTATTTT. Amino acid sequence: CASGEVAWGDTQYF.

This clone is a singleton in its sample. J is TRBJ2-1 and V is TRBV5-1; 7 bases are a match to TRBD2. The CDR3 contains 16 residues. The germline V gene has CDR1 SGHRS and CDR2 YFSETQ. With V trimmed by 0 bases and J by 11 bases, 14 bases remained unmatched. CDR3 DNA: TGCGCCAGCAGCTTGGCCGGGGAGCGGGGCGGGAGTAAGCAGTTCTTC. This sequence encodes CASSLAGERGGSKQFF.

The chain uses TRBV5-1 and TRBJ2-2, with 7 nucleotides matching TRBD2. The length of the CDR3 is 15 residues. V dropped 2 bases and J dropped 2; count of bases not matched to a gene: 3. CDR1 and CDR2 (germline): SGHRS, YFSETQ. The CDR3, as DNA: TGCGCCAGCAGCTTCACGACTAGCAACACCGGGGAGCTGTTTTTT. Amino acid sequence: CASSFTTSNTGELFF.

The V call is TRBV5-8, the J call TRBJ1-1, with D possibly matching TRBD1 (5 bases). Between the trimmed V and J ends, which lost 3 bases and 3 bases, there was a span of 12 bases. This CDR3 has 14 amino acids. Germline V gene sequence: CDR1 SGHTS, CDR2 YDEGEE. CDR3 loop: CASSSGTWDTEAFF. CDR3 sequence (DNA): TGTGCCAGCAGCTCAGGGACGTGGGACACTGAAGCTTTCTTT.

This clone has just a few counts. The chain is built from TRBV19 and TRBJ1-1; no clear D gene. Per germline, CDR1 LNHDA and CDR2 SQIVND (reference sequence). The CDR3 covers 14 residues. The V and J ends lost 3 bases and 0 bases respectively, with 8 bases between them. The CDR3 here is CASSIGSMNTEAFF. The CDR3 nucleotides read TGTGCCAGTAGTATCGGCAGCATGAACACTGAAGCTTTCTTT.

The chain links TRBV5-4 to TRBJ2-3; 13 bases are a match to TRBD2. Germline loops: CDR1 SGHNT, CDR2 YYREEE (reference sequence). The CDR3 consists of 18 residues. Trimming at V came to 4 bases and at J to 0 bases, leaving 8 bases not matched to a gene. The CDR3, as DNA: TGTGCCAGCAGCGCGCCGGGACTAGCGGGACTTAGCACAGATACGCAGTATTTT. Translation: CASSAPGLAGLSTDTQYF.

The CDR3 DNA reads as TGTGCCAGCTCACCGGGAGAGCGCTATGGCTACACCTTC. Translated, it gives CASSPGERYGYTF. V is TRBV18 and J is TRBJ1-2; D gene uncertain. CDR1 is KGHSH, CDR2 LQKENI, per germline. The CDR3 consists of 13 residues. V was trimmed by 3 bases and J by 4 bases, leaving 9 bases between them.